The 13 T cell receptor beta chains below were found in one sample sequenced in a study of control samples from healthy donors and cancer patients. Sequencing used immunoSEQ multiplex PCR; TCRdb keeps in-frame clones, though not all of them. The data show about 130,000 clones, around 92% seen once. The sequencing sample was made of PBMCs. The receptors were gathered from an elderly man with head and neck cancer.

The chain links TRBV7-6 to TRBJ2-2, with a possible D match to TRBD2 (5 bases). Trimming pared 5 bases from V and 3 bases from J, leaving 13 bases between. This CDR3 region has 15 residues. From germline, CDR1 is SGHVS and CDR2 FNYEAQ. The chain's CDR3 is CASSPDLGYTGELFF. In DNA, the CDR3 is TGTGCCAGCAGCCCGGACTTAGGGTACACCGGGGAGCTGTTTTTT.

The chain uses TRBV11-2 and TRBJ1-1; TRBD1 aligns across 7 bases. V gave up 5 bases and J gave up 4 bases; unmatched junction bases: 7. CDR1 and CDR2 (germline): SGHAT, FQNNGV. The CDR3 has 14 residues. The CDR3 nucleotides are TGTGCCAGCAGCCACATCCAGGGGGGCACTGAAGCTTTCTTT. This gives the protein CASSHIQGGTEAFF.

The V call is TRBV11-2, the J call TRBJ2-3; TRBD2 matches at 7 bases. This CDR3 is built from 16 residues. V shed 4 bases, J shed 4 bases, and the junction held 11 bases outside the gene matches. Per germline, CDR1 SGHAT and CDR2 FQNNGV. The CDR3 here is CASSSGLVRWADTQYF. Here the CDR3 DNA reads TGTGCCAGCAGCTCAGGACTAGTGCGGTGGGCAGATACGCAGTATTTT.

This sequence joins TRBV4-1 and TRBJ2-6; 12 bases match TRBD1. CDR3 length: 18 amino acids. Germline V CDR1 and CDR2: MGHRA, YSYEKL. Trimming removed 5 bases from V and 4 bases from J; junction bases left unmatched: 9. CDR3 DNA sequence: TGCGCCAGCAGCTCGGGACAGGGGGCTTCTTCCGGGGCCAACGTCCTGACTTTC. This translates into CASSSGQGASSGANVLTF.

J is TRBJ2-1 and V is TRBV7-2, with 7 bases fitting TRBD2. CDR1 SGHTA and CDR2 FQGNSA come from the germline V gene. V was pared by 7 bases and J by 4 bases, with 4 bases of the junction left unmatched. The CDR3 runs to 13 residues. This CDR3 is CASNPGLYNEQFF. CDR3 DNA sequence: TGTGCCAGCAACCCGGGACTATACAATGAGCAGTTCTTC.

This chain joins TRBV3-1 (or the pseudogene TRBV3-2) and TRBJ2-3; D gene uncertain. CDR1 and CDR2 (germline): LGHDT, YNNKEL (reference sequence). Trimming took off 4 bases at V and 2 bases at J, with 19 bases between the two ends. The CDR3 covers 17 residues. The CDR3 is CASSPYTFFPFTDTQYF. The CDR3 DNA reads as TGTGCCAGCAGCCCTTACACCTTTTTTCCCTTCACAGATACGCAGTATTTT.

This clone appeared once. J is TRBJ1-2 and V is TRBV4-1; tentatively, D is TRBD1 (5 bases). Germline V CDR1 and CDR2: MGHRA, YSYEKL. The CDR3 extends over 15 amino acids. V was cut by 0 bases and J by 4 bases, with 12 bases left in between. The CDR3 DNA sequence: TGCGCCAGCAGCCAAGATCCAACAGGAGCCTATGGCTACACCTTC. This sequence encodes CASSQDPTGAYGYTF.

The rearrangement links TRBV19 to TRBJ1-1; D is unresolved. The V gene's germline CDR1 is LNHDA and CDR2 SQIVND (reference sequence). The CDR3 runs 14 residues. Trimming cost V 7 bases and J 6 bases, with 18 bases left between them. CDR3 nucleotides: TGTGCCAGTACCCCGCTTGGTTCGGAGGCTGAAGCTTTCTTT. Encoded protein: CASTPLGSEAEAFF.

The rearrangement joins TRBV9 to TRBJ2-7, with a possible D match to TRBD2 (6 bases). Trimming took off 2 bases at V and 2 bases at J, with 14 bases between the two ends. CDR3 size: 15 residues. Germline CDR1 and CDR2: SGDLS and YYNGEE. The CDR3 loop reads CASSVGGTRTYEQYF. Written as DNA, the CDR3 is TGTGCCAGCAGCGTCGGCGGGACGCGGACCTACGAGCAGTACTTC.

The chain has TRBV10-3 and TRBJ1-2; no firm D call. This CDR3 has 14 amino acids. CDR1 and CDR2 from the germline V gene are ENHRY and SYGVKD. The germline V and J ends were trimmed by 2 bases and 5 bases, with 12 bases remaining between them. CDR3 sequence reads: CAISEGDLWYGYTF. CDR3 sequence (DNA): TGTGCCATCAGTGAGGGAGATCTTTGGTATGGCTACACCTTC.

This rearrangement joins TRBV7-2 to TRBJ2-3; D is unresolved. Trimming removed 7 bases at V and 5 bases at J, with 16 bases between. Germline values: CDR1 SGHTA, CDR2 FQGNSA. The CDR3 consists of 14 residues. The CDR3 DNA reads as TGTGCCAGCACCAACCCCCCCGGTGGAGATACGCAGTATTTT. As protein: CASTNPPGGDTQYF.

This sequence joins TRBV19 and TRBJ2-3; no reliable D call. Germline V gives CDR1 LNHDA, CDR2 SQIVND (reference sequence). The length of the CDR3 is 13 residues. V gave up 7 bases and J gave up 2 bases, with 10 bases separating them. The CDR3 bases are TGTGCCAGTACTCCCTCGTACACAGATACGCAGTATTTT. This translates into CASTPSYTDTQYF.

This chain uses TRBV10-2 with TRBJ1-6; TRBD1 matches at 9 bases. The V gene's germline CDR1 is WSHSY and CDR2 SAAADI. The length of the CDR3 is 14 residues. V dropped 4 bases and J dropped 8; count of bases not matched to a gene: 3. The CDR3 coding sequence is TGCGCCAGCAGTGCACAGGGGGCCGATTCACCCCTCCACTTT. Its protein product is CASSAQGADSPLHF.